Listed here is a single TCR beta chain. Its antigen is as yet unknown. This specimen belongs to a study of OX40 agonist ivuxolimab in advanced cancers. Study observations and caveats: Expanded peripheral T-cell antigen specificity went undetermined. CD8+ T cells averaged more expanded clones than CD4+. At 0.1 to 3.0 mg/kg, clonal expansion of CD4+ and CD8+ blood T cells had occurred by week 6.

Autoimmune disease history or systemic immunosuppression was exclusionary. Repertoires were generated with immunoSEQ multiplex PCR, while TCRdb's copy carries only in-frame clones and drops some. Here the sample spans fewer than 65,000 clones, 86% being singletons. The V end lost 5 bases, the J end lost 6 bases, and 22 bases lay between the germline ends. This CDR3 has 16 residues. Germline V gene sequence: CDR1 MNHEY, CDR2 SMNVEV (reference sequence). This clonotype was sampled from an adult with an advanced solid tumor such as melanoma, head and neck, liver or kidney cancer. Sequencing was performed on CD4+ or CD8+ T cells sorted from blood, taken in a trial of the OX40 agonist ivuxolimab. This chain links TRBV27 with TRBJ1-2; TRBD1 is a possible D gene (5 bases). CDR3 residues: CASSPSTGGFGHGYTF. In DNA form, the CDR3 reads TGTGCCAGCAGTCCGTCAACGGGGGGGTTCGGGCATGGCTACACCTTC.